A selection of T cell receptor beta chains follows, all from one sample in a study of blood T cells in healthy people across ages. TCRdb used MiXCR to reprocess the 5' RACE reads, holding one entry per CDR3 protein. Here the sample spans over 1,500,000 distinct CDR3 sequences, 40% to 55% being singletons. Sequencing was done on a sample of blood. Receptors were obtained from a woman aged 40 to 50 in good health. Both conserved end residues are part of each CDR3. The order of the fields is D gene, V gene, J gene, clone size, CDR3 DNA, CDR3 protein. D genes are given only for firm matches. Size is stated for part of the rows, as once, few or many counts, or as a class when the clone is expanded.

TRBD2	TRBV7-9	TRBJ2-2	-	TGTGCCAGCAGCAAGCGGGGGTCGGACACCGGGGAGCTGTTTTTT	CASSKRGSDTGELFF
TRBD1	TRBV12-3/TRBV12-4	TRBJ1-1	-	TGTGCCAGCAGTACGGGACAGAAGTTGAACACTGAAGCTTTCTTT	CASSTGQKLNTEAFF
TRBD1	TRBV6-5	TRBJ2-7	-	TGTGCCAGCAGCTCAAGACAGGGCCCCTTTTCCTACGAGCAGTACTTC	CASSSRQGPFSYEQYF
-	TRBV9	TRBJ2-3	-	TGTGCCAGCAGCGTAGATCCCGGGACAGATACGCAGTATTTT	CASSVDPGTDTQYF
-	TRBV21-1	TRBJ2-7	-	TGTGCCAGCAGCGACCGGGACAGACCATACGAGCAGTACTTC	CASSDRDRPYEQYF
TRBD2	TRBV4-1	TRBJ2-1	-	TGCGCCAGCAGCCAACGGCTAGCGGGGGGGAATGAGCAGTTCTTC	CASSQRLAGGNEQFF
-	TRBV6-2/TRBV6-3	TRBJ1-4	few	TGTGCCAGTGGACCAACCCGGGAAAAACTGTTTTTT	CASGPTREKLFF
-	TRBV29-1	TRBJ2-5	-	TGCAGCGTAGGCTGCGGGGCGATTCAAGAGACCCAGTACTTC	CSVGCGAIQETQYF
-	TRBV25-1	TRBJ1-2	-	TGTGCCAGCAGTGATAAGGGGAAACAGGGTAGGGGCTATGGCTACACCTTC	CASSDKGKQGRGYGYTF
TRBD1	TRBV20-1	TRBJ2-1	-	TGCAGTGCTAGAGTTGGGGACAGCTCCTACAATGAGCAGTTCTTC	CSARVGDSSYNEQFF
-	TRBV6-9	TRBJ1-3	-	TGTGCCAGCAGTTATTCGGGGACCGACAGGCGCTACTCTGGAAACACCATATATTTT	CASSYSGTDRRYSGNTIYF
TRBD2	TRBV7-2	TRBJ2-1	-	TGTGCCAGCAGCTTGAAAGGAGCGGGGGGGCCCTACAATGAGCAGTTCTTC	CASSLKGAGGPYNEQFF
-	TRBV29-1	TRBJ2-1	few	TGCAGCGGGGGGGGACAGGTCATTGAGCAGTTCTTC	CSGGGQVIEQFF
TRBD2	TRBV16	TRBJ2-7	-	TGTGCCAGCAGCGAAACTAGCGGGGCTAACGGCGAGCAGTACTTC	CASSETSGANGEQYF
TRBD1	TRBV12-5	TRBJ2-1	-	TGTGCTAGTGGTTTCTCGGGACAGTTGCCCTACAATGAGCAGTTCTTC	CASGFSGQLPYNEQFF
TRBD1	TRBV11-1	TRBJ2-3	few	TGTGCCAGCAGAGACAGGGGGTCTCGCACAGATACGCAGTATTTT	CASRDRGSRTDTQYF